These 17 T cell receptor beta chains were sequenced from one sample in a study of prognosis after radiotherapy for stage I lung cancer. Researchers used two-round multiplex PCR to amplify TCR beta CDR3 starting from genomic DNA. The first PCR round targeted every TRBV and TRBJ gene with specific primers. MiXCR, applied by TCRdb to the multiplex PCR reads, yields one record per CDR3 protein. The repertoire consists of about 30,000 distinct CDR3 sequences, with roughly 52% occurring once and the leading ten covering about 17%. This specimen consisted of PBMCs, obtained before or after stereotactic body radiation therapy (not recorded which). These TCRs come from a donor over 45 with non-small cell lung cancer.

Comments on this clonotype: A far larger clone is just one base off, so this is likely a read error. The genes are TRBV6-4 and TRBJ1-6, with a possible D match to TRBD1 (6 bases). The CDR3 contains 16 residues. Germline CDR1 and CDR2: MRHNA and SNTAGT. This CDR3 is CASSYPPSTGYSPPHF. The CDR3 nucleotides are TGTGCCAGCAGTTACCCCCCCTCGACAGGCTATTCACCCCCCCACTTT.

Remarks on this clonotype: With a far larger clone one base away, a read error is the likely cause. The rearrangement joins TRBV7-2 to TRBJ2-7; D gene uncertain. Deletions cut 6 bases from V and 7 bases from J, with 10 bases between. Germline CDR1 and CDR2: SGHTA and FQGNSA. The CDR3 extends over 11 amino acids. The chain's CDR3 is CASRLNREQYF. The CDR3 region has the DNA TGTGCCAGCAGGCTAAATCGGGAGCAGTACTTC.

This clonotype was counted between two and nine times. This may arise from a read error, as a much more abundant clone is one base away. This chain connects TRBV20-1 to TRBJ2-2, with TRBD1 as a possible D gene (6 bases). The germline V gene has CDR1 DFQATT and CDR2 SNEGSKA (reference sequence). This CDR3 region has 15 residues. V was pared by 3 bases and J by 3 bases, with 14 bases between. The CDR3 nucleotides read TGCAGTGCTAGGACTGTCAGGGGAGACACCGGGGAGCTGTTTTTT. Translation gives CSARTVRGDTGELFF.

This clonotype was observed at least ten times. V usage is TRBV20-1 and J usage is TRBJ2-3, with TRBD2 identical over 14 bases. The CDR3 is made up of 15 amino acids. V lost 5 bases to trimming and J lost 4 bases; unmatched junction nucleotides: 5. The germline CDR1 and CDR2 sequences are DFQATT and SNEGSKA (reference sequence). CDR3: CSAPGLAGAADTQYF. The CDR3 DNA is TGCAGTGCTCCGGGACTAGCGGGGGCCGCAGATACGCAGTATTTT.

This clonotype has more than one count but fewer than ten. This likely stems from a read error, as it lies one base from a far larger clone. The chain couples TRBV7-9 to TRBJ2-2; D perhaps matches TRBD2 (5 bases). The V end lost 5 bases, the J end lost 3 bases, and 19 bases lay between the germline ends. CDR1 and CDR2 from the germline V gene are SEHNR and FQNEAQ (reference sequence). The CDR3 has 17 residues. The CDR3 sequence is CASSPLYEGVDTGELFF. The CDR3 region has the DNA TGTGCCAGCAGCCCCCTCTACGAGGGAGTAGACACCGGGGAGCTGTTTTTT.

The gene calls are TRBV5-1 and TRBJ2-2, with D possibly being TRBD2 (5 bases). Per germline, CDR1 SGHRS and CDR2 YFSETQ. The V gene lost 3 bases and the J gene lost 3 bases, with 9 bases spanning the gap. There are 14 residues in the CDR3. The CDR3 spells CASSYDGDTGELFF. CDR3 nucleotides: TGCGCCAGCAGCTACGACGGGGACACCGGGGAGCTGTTTTTT.

As for this clonotype: This clone may be a read error of a much larger clone one base away. The CDR3 sequence: CAISYGTGELFF. CDR3 bases: TGTGCCATCAGTTACGGCACCGGGGAGCTGTTTTTT. V usage is TRBV6-5 and J usage is TRBJ2-2; no firm D call. The germline CDR1 and CDR2 sequences are MNHEY and SVGAGI. The CDR3 has 12 amino acids.

This clonotype was observed many times. The chain recombines TRBV7-2 with TRBJ2-7; D perhaps matches TRBD2 (6 bases). CDR3 length equals 15 residues. Looked up from germline, CDR1 is SGHTA and CDR2 is FQGNSA. V lost 4 bases and J lost 2, with 15 bases in between. In DNA form, the CDR3 reads TGTGCCAGCAGCTGGGACTTTGCATTAGCCTACGAGCAGTACTTC. Amino acid sequence: CASSWDFALAYEQYF.

As for this clonotype: Since a much larger clone is just one base distant, this may be a read error. The chain uses TRBV9 and TRBJ2-2; D may correspond to TRBD1 or TRBD2 (5 bases each). Germline loops: CDR1 SGDLS, CDR2 YYNGEE. V was trimmed by 4 bases and J by 5 bases, leaving 15 bases between them. This CDR3 contains 15 residues. As DNA, the CDR3 is TGTGCCAGCAGCAAGCGGACACGGGGTACCGGGGAGCTGTTTTTT. This sequence encodes CASSKRTRGTGELFF.

This sequence joins TRBV9 and TRBJ1-2, with a possible D match to TRBD1 (6 bases). CDR1 and CDR2 from the germline V gene are SGDLS and YYNGEE. The CDR3 is 15 residues long. The CDR3 here is CAGSATGTLNYGYTF. The CDR3 DNA sequence: TGTGCAGGCAGTGCTACCGGGACACTTAACTATGGCTACACCTTC. Based on the CDR3 plus reference TRBV9 and TRBJ1-2, the full variable domain is DSGVTQTPKHLITATGQRVTLRCSPRSGDLSVYWYQQSLDQGLQFLIQYYNGEERAKGNILERFSAQQFPDLHSELNLSSLELGDSALYFCAGSATGTLNYGYTFGSGTRLTVV.

The chain employs TRBV11-3 and TRBJ2-1; 9 bases match TRBD2. The CDR3 is 16 residues long. Trimming took 0 bases from V and 7 from J; bases not matched to a gene: 7. CDR1 is SGHNT, CDR2 YENEEA, per germline. The CDR3 nucleotides read TGTGCCAGCAGCTTAGATCCGACGCGGGGGGGGAATGAGCAGTTCTTC. This translates into CASSLDPTRGGNEQFF. The full variable domain, rest sourced from reference TRBV11-3 and TRBJ2-1, is EAGVVQSPRYKIIEKKQPVAFWCNPISGHNTLYWYLQNLGQGPELLIRYENEEAVDDSQLPKDRFSAERLKGVDSTLKIQPAELGDSAVYLCASSLDPTRGGNEQFFGPGTRLTVL.

This clonotype showed up many times. J is TRBJ2-4 and V is TRBV18, with TRBD1 matching 7 bases. V was pared by 5 bases and J by 4 bases, with 14 bases of the junction left unmatched. This CDR3 region has 17 residues. In germline, CDR1 is KGHSH, CDR2 LQKENI. CDR3 sequence (DNA): TGTGCCAGCTCATCACTACTTACCGGGACAGCAAAAAACATTCAGTACTTC. Translated, it gives CASSSLLTGTAKNIQYF.

This clonotype was detected many times. The genes are TRBV2 and TRBJ2-5; D remains ambiguous. Trimming pared 5 bases from V and 2 bases from J, leaving 9 bases between. The CDR3 extends over 13 amino acids. CDR1 is SNHLY and CDR2 is FYNNEI in the germline V gene. This chain's CDR3 is CASSSDGQETQYF. As DNA, the CDR3 is TGTGCCAGCAGTTCCGACGGACAAGAGACCCAGTACTTC.

This sequence joins TRBV19 and TRBJ1-1, with D hard to call. CDR1 is LNHDA and CDR2 is SQIVND in the germline V gene (reference sequence). Trimming pared 6 bases from V and 0 bases from J, leaving 8 bases between. The CDR3 runs to 13 residues. The CDR3 nucleotides are TGTGCCAGTAGCGACGATGTGAACACTGAAGCTTTCTTT. Translated, it gives CASSDDVNTEAFF.

This clonotype was detected many times. This chain uses TRBV20-1 with TRBJ2-7; D uncertain. From germline, CDR1 is DFQATT and CDR2 SNEGSKA (reference sequence). This CDR3 contains 12 residues. The CDR3 nucleotides read TGCAGCGCAAGTGGCCCGCTAGACGAGCAGTACTTC. Residues: CSASGPLDEQYF.

This clonotype was recorded many times. The chain is built from TRBV5-1 and TRBJ2-5, with D possibly being TRBD1 (6 bases). Germline lookup yields CDR1 SGHRS and CDR2 YFSETQ. The CDR3 runs to 15 residues. V was trimmed by 4 bases and J by 5 bases, leaving 18 bases between them. The CDR3 protein is CASSRTGTSRETQYF. The CDR3 DNA follows: TGCGCCAGCAGCCGAACCGGGACATCTCGGGAGACCCAGTACTTC.

The chain couples TRBV28 to TRBJ1-1, with a tentative D call TRBD1 (5 bases). CDR1 MDHEN and CDR2 SYDVKM come from the germline V gene. The germline V and J ends were trimmed by 5 bases and 3 bases, with 16 bases remaining between them. The CDR3 has 15 residues. Here the CDR3 DNA reads TGTGCCAGCAGTCCAGTTTGGGGCGGTGACACTGAAGCTTTCTTT. It codes for CASSPVWGGDTEAFF.